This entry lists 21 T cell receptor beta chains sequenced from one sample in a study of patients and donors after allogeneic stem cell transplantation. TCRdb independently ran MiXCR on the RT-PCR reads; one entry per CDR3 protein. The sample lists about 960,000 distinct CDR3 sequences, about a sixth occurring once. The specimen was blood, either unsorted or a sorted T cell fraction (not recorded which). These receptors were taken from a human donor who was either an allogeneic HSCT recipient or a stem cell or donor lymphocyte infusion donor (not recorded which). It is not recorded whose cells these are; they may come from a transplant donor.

The DNA of the CDR3 is TGTGCCAGCAACAATGAGCAGTTCTTC. The encoded protein is CASNNEQFF. The gene calls are TRBV7-9 and TRBJ2-1; D is ambiguous. The CDR3 loop spans 9 amino acids. Trimming took 7 bases from V and 5 from J, leaving 0 bases between them. CDR1 SEHNR and CDR2 FQNEAQ come from the germline V gene (reference sequence). Full variable domain (missing parts from reference TRBV7-9 and TRBJ2-1): DTGVSQNPRHKITKRGQNVTFRCDPISEHNRLYWYRQTLGQGPEFLTYFQNEAQLEKSRLLSDRFSAERPKGSFSTLEIQRTEQGDSAMYLCASNNEQFFGPGTRLTVL.

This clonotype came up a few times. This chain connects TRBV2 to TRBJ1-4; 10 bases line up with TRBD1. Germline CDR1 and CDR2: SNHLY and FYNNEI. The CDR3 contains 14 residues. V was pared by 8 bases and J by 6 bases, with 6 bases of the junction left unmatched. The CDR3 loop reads CASGDRGWDEKLFF. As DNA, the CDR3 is TGTGCCAGCGGGGACAGGGGATGGGATGAAAAACTGTTTTTT.

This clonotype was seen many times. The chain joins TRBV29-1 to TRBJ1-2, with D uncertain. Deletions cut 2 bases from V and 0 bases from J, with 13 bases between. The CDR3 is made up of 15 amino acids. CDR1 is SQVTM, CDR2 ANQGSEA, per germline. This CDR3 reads CSVERSARTNYGYTF. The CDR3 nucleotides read TGCAGCGTTGAACGCTCGGCACGAACTAACTATGGCTACACCTTC. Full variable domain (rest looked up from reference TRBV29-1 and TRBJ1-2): SAVISQKPSRDICQRGTSLTIQCQVDSQVTMMFWYRQQPGQSLTLIATANQGSEATYESGFVIDKFPISRPNLTFSTLTVSNMSPEDSSIYLCSVERSARTNYGYTFGSGTRLTVV.

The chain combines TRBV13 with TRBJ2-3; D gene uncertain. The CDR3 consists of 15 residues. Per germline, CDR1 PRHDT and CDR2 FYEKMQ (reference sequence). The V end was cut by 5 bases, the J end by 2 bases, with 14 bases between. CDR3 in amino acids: CASSPPRGFTDTQYF. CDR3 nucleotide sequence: TGTGCCAGCAGCCCCCCCCGCGGTTTCACAGATACGCAGTATTTT. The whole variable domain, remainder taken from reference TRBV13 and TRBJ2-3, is AAGVIQSPRHLIKEKRETATLKCYPIPRHDTVYWYQQGPGQDPQFLISFYEKMQSDKGSIPDRFSAQQFSDYHSELNMSSLELGDSALYFCASSPPRGFTDTQYFGPGTRLTVL.

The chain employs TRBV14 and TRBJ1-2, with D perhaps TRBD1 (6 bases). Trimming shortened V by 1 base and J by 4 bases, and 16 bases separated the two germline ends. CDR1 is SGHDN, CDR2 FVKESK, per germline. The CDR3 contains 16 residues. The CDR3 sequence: CASSQVILDRAYGYTF. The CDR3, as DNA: TGTGCCAGCAGCCAAGTTATTTTGGACAGAGCCTATGGCTACACCTTC. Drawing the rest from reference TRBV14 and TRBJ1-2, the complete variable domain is EAGVTQFPSHSVIEKGQTVTLRCDPISGHDNLYWYRRVMGKEIKFLLHFVKESKQDESGMPNNRFLAERTGGTYSTLKVQPAELEDSGVYFCASSQVILDRAYGYTFGSGTRLTVV.

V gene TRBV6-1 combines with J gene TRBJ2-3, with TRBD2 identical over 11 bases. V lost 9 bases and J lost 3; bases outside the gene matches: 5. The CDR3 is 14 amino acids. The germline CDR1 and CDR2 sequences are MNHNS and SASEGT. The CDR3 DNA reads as TGTGCCAGTTTGACTAGCGGGGATACAGATACGCAGTATTTT. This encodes CASLTSGDTDTQYF.

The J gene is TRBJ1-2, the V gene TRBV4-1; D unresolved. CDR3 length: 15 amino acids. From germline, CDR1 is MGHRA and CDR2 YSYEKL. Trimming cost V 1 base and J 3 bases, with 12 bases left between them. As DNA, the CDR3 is TGCGCCAGCAGCCAAGTTAGCTATAACGACTATGGCTACACCTTC. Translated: CASSQVSYNDYGYTF.

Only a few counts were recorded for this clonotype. CDR3 loop: CASSGPGQFTDTQYF. For the CDR3, the DNA is TGTGCCAGCAGCGGACCGGGACAGTTTACAGATACGCAGTATTTT. This chain uses TRBV12-3 or TRBV12-4 with TRBJ2-3; 7 bases are a match to TRBD1. The CDR3 runs 15 residues. Trimming removed 6 bases from V and 3 bases from J; junction bases left unmatched: 9.

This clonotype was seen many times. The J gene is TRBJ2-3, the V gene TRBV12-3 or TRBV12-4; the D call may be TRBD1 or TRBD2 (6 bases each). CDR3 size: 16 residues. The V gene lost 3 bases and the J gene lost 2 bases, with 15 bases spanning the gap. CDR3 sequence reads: CASSFFRGPNTDTQYF. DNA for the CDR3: TGTGCCAGCAGTTTCTTTCGGGGGCCCAACACAGATACGCAGTATTTT.

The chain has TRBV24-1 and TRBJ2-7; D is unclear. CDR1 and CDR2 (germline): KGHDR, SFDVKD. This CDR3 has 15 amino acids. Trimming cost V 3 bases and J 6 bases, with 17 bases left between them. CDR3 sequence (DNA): TGTGCCACCAGTGATCCACAGACTTCCACTCTCGAGCAGTACTTC. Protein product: CATSDPQTSTLEQYF.

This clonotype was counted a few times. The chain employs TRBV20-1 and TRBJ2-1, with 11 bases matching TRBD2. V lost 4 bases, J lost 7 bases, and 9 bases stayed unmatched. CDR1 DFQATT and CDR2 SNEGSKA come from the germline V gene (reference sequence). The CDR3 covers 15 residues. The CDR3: CSATIAGGPRNEQFF. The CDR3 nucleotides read TGCAGTGCTACGATAGCGGGAGGGCCGAGGAATGAGCAGTTCTTC.

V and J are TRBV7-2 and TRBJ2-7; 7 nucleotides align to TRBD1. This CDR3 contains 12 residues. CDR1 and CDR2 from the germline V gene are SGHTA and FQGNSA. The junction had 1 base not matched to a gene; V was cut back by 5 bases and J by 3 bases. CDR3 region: CASSHRGYEQYF. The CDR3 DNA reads TGTGCCAGCAGCCACAGGGGCTACGAGCAGTACTTC.

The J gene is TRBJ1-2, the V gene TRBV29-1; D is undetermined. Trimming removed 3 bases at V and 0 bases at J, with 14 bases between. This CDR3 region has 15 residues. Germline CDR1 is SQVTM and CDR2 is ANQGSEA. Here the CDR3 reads CSVESGGGANYGYTF. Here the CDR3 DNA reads TGCAGCGTTGAGAGCGGTGGAGGTGCTAACTATGGCTACACCTTC.

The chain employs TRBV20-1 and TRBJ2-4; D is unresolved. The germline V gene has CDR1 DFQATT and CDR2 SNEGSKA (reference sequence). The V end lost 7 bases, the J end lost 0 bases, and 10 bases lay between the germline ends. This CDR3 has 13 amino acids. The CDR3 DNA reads TGCAGTGGGGCACATAAAGCCAAAAACATTCAGTACTTC. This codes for CSGAHKAKNIQYF.

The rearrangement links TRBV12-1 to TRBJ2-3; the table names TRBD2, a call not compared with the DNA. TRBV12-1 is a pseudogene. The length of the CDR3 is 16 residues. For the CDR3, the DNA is TGTGCCAGCAGCCCCGGGGCTAGCGGGAGTCCAGATACGCAGTATTTT. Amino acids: CASSPGASGSPDTQYF.

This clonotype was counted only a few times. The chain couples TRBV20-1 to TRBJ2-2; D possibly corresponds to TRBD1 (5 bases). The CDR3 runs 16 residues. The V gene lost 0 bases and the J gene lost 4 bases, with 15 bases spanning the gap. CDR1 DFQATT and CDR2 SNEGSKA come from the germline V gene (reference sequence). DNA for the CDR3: TGCAGTGCTAGAGATGTTGTAGGGGCAACCACCGGGGAGCTGTTTTTT. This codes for CSARDVVGATTGELFF.

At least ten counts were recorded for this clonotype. The CDR3 region is CASSQTYSPLHF. CDR3 nucleotides: TGTGCCAGCAGCCAGACCTATTCACCCCTCCACTTT. The V gene is TRBV12-3 or TRBV12-4, the J gene TRBJ1-6; D gene uncertain. Trimming left V 6 bases short and J 8 bases short, with 8 bases between. This CDR3 contains 12 residues.

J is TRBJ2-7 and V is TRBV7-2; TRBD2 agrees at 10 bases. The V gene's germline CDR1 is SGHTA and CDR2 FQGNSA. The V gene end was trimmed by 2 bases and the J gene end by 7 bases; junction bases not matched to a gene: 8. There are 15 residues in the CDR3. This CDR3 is CASSLLAGDLNEQYF. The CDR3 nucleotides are TGTGCCAGCAGCTTACTAGCGGGGGACTTGAATGAGCAGTACTTC.

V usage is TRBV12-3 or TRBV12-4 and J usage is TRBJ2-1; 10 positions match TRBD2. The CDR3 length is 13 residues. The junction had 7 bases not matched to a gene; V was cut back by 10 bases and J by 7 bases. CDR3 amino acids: CATTSGMGNEQFF. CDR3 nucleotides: TGTGCCACCACTAGCGGGATGGGGAATGAGCAGTTCTTC.

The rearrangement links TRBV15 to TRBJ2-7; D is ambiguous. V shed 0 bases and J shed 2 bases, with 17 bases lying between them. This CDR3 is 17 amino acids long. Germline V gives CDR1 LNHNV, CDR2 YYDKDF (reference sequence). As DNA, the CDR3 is TGTGCCACCAGCAGAGAGGGCCCGGGTGACGGAACCTACGAGCAGTACTTC. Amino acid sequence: CATSREGPGDGTYEQYF.

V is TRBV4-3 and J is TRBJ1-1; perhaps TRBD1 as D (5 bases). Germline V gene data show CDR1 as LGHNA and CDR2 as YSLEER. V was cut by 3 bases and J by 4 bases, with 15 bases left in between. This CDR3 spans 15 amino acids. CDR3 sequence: CASSQGQHTFTEAFF. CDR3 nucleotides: TGCGCCAGCAGCCAGGGGCAGCATACCTTCACTGAAGCTTTCTTT.